The rows below give T cell receptor beta chains drawn from one sample of a study of beta chain features in type 1 diabetes. The data were produced by immunoSEQ multiplex PCR, yet TCRdb's version contains in-frame clones alone and is incomplete. The repertoire includes roughly 500,000 clones, approximately 30% of them detected once, and around 0.065% sits in the top ten. The sequenced sample consisted of naive CD4+ T cells from blood. The receptor set was obtained from a man aged 18-30 years in good health. Both conserved end residues are part of each CDR3. The order of the fields is D gene, V gene, clone size, J gene, CDR3 DNA, CDR3 protein. The D gene is left open where the match is weak. The size of a clone is reported for some rows only, either as once, few or many, or as a class for expanded clones.

D gene: TRBD1
V gene: TRBV29-1
clone size: .
J gene: TRBJ2-7
CDR3 DNA: TGCAGCGGCGGACAGGGGGCATACGAGCAGTACTTC
CDR3 protein: CSGGQGAYEQYF

D gene: TRBD2
V gene: TRBV5-4
clone size: once
J gene: TRBJ2-5
CDR3 DNA: TGTGCCAGCAGCACGCCCCGTAGCGGGAGGCTATACCAAGAGACCCAGTACTTC
CDR3 protein: CASSTPRSGRLYQETQYF

D gene: TRBD1
V gene: TRBV6-5
clone size: .
J gene: TRBJ1-2
CDR3 DNA: TGTGCCAGCAGTTCCTCCGGGACAGGGTTCTATGGCTACACCTTC
CDR3 protein: CASSSSGTGFYGYTF

D gene: TRBD2
V gene: TRBV5-1
clone size: few
J gene: TRBJ2-7
CDR3 DNA: TGCGCCAGCAGCCCAGGGACTAGCGGAGGACAGCAGTACTTC
CDR3 protein: CASSPGTSGGQQYF

D gene: TRBD2
V gene: TRBV10-3
clone size: .
J gene: TRBJ2-1
CDR3 DNA: TGTGCCATCAGTGAGTCATCGGCTAGCGGGAGGGCTGAGCAGTTCTTC
CDR3 protein: CAISESSASGRAEQFF

D gene: TRBD2
V gene: TRBV6-1
clone size: few
J gene: TRBJ2-1
CDR3 DNA: TGTGCCAGCAGTCTAGCGGACCCCTACAATGAGCAGTTCTTC
CDR3 protein: CASSLADPYNEQFF

D gene: .
V gene: TRBV9
clone size: .
J gene: TRBJ2-3
CDR3 DNA: TGTGCCAGCAGCGTAGAACCCCGTACGGATACGCAGTATTTT
CDR3 protein: CASSVEPRTDTQYF

D gene: .
V gene: TRBV20-1
clone size: few
J gene: TRBJ2-3
CDR3 DNA: TGCAGTGCCGGACCTGCAGATACGCAGTATTTT
CDR3 protein: CSAGPADTQYF

D gene: TRBD1
V gene: TRBV9
clone size: .
J gene: TRBJ2-7
CDR3 DNA: TGTGCCAGCAGCGCCGTACGGGACAGGGCGTCCGAGCAGTACTTC
CDR3 protein: CASSAVRDRASEQYF

D gene: .
V gene: TRBV7-9
clone size: few
J gene: TRBJ2-5
CDR3 DNA: TGTGCCAGCGGCCTCGGATCGGAGTGGGAGACCCAGTACTTC
CDR3 protein: CASGLGSEWETQYF

D gene: .
V gene: TRBV30
clone size: .
J gene: TRBJ2-1
CDR3 DNA: TGTGCCTGGAACAGGGTCCCCTACAATGAGCAGTTCTTC
CDR3 protein: CAWNRVPYNEQFF

D gene: .
V gene: TRBV28
clone size: .
J gene: TRBJ1-2
CDR3 DNA: TGTGCGTCTTCTAACTATGGCTACACCTTC
CDR3 protein: CASSNYGYTF

D gene: .
V gene: TRBV2
clone size: .
J gene: TRBJ1-5
CDR3 DNA: TGTGCCAGCAGTGAATGGTCAGGATATCAGCCCCAGCATTTT
CDR3 protein: CASSEWSGYQPQHF

D gene: TRBD1
V gene: TRBV19
clone size: .
J gene: TRBJ1-4
CDR3 DNA: TGTGCCAGTAGGATGACAGGGTCAAGGGAAAAACTGTTTTTT
CDR3 protein: CASRMTGSREKLFF

D gene: TRBD2
V gene: TRBV29-1
clone size: few
J gene: TRBJ2-7
CDR3 DNA: TGCAGCGGTACTAGCGACTTCAACGAGCAGTACTTC
CDR3 protein: CSGTSDFNEQYF

D gene: .
V gene: TRBV6-1
clone size: .
J gene: TRBJ2-4
CDR3 DNA: TGTGCCAGCAGTGTGACAATGGGGACCGTATCTGCCAAAAACATTCAGTACTTC
CDR3 protein: CASSVTMGTVSAKNIQYF

D gene: .
V gene: TRBV28
clone size: few
J gene: TRBJ2-5
CDR3 DNA: TGTGCCAGCAGTTCAACCCCCCAGGGCCAAGAGACCCAGTACTTC
CDR3 protein: CASSSTPQGQETQYF

D gene: TRBD2
V gene: TRBV7-2
clone size: .
J gene: TRBJ2-7
CDR3 DNA: TGTGCCAGCAGCTTCTCTAGCGGCCCCTACGAGCAGTACTTC
CDR3 protein: CASSFSSGPYEQYF

D gene: .
V gene: TRBV7-8
clone size: .
J gene: TRBJ2-2
CDR3 DNA: TGTGCCAGCAGCGCGGGACACGGCGGGGAGCTGTTTTTT
CDR3 protein: CASSAGHGGELFF

D gene: .
V gene: TRBV6-6
clone size: .
J gene: TRBJ1-4
CDR3 DNA: TGTGCCAGCAGTTACGCAAATGAAAAACTGTTTTTT
CDR3 protein: CASSYANEKLFF

D gene: .
V gene: TRBV7-2
clone size: .
J gene: TRBJ2-3
CDR3 DNA: TGTGCCAGCAGCTCCGGGTCCTCCTCCACAGATACGCAGTATTTT
CDR3 protein: CASSSGSSSTDTQYF

D gene: .
V gene: TRBV30
clone size: .
J gene: TRBJ2-1
CDR3 DNA: TGTGCCTGGGGGTCTCTACACAATGAGCAGTTCTTC
CDR3 protein: CAWGSLHNEQFF

D gene: .
V gene: TRBV29-1
clone size: few
J gene: TRBJ1-2
CDR3 DNA: TGCAGCGCCGGCGGGGGGCGCGGCTACACCTTC
CDR3 protein: CSAGGGRGYTF

D gene: .
V gene: TRBV20-1
clone size: once
J gene: TRBJ1-1
CDR3 DNA: TGCAGTGCCCAAAACACTGAAGCTTTCTTT
CDR3 protein: CSAQNTEAFF

D gene: .
V gene: TRBV4-2
clone size: .
J gene: TRBJ2-5
CDR3 DNA: TGTGCCAGCAGCCAAGATAACAGGGCGGGGGAGACCCAGTACTTC
CDR3 protein: CASSQDNRAGETQYF

D gene: .
V gene: TRBV19
clone size: .
J gene: TRBJ2-7
CDR3 DNA: TGTGCCAGTAGACTCAGGGTGAGCTCCTACGAGCAGTACTTC
CDR3 protein: CASRLRVSSYEQYF

D gene: TRBD1
V gene: TRBV5-1
clone size: few
J gene: TRBJ2-5
CDR3 DNA: TGCGCCAGCAGCTTAGGACAGGGCGGAGAGACCCAGTACTTC
CDR3 protein: CASSLGQGGETQYF

D gene: .
V gene: TRBV2
clone size: few
J gene: TRBJ2-5
CDR3 DNA: TGTGCCAGCAGGGACGGTAGAGGGGAGACCCAGTACTTC
CDR3 protein: CASRDGRGETQYF

D gene: .
V gene: TRBV28
clone size: .
J gene: TRBJ1-2
CDR3 DNA: TGTGCCAGCAGTTTATATGGCCGGGAGGAATATGGCTACACCTTC
CDR3 protein: CASSLYGREEYGYTF

D gene: TRBD1
V gene: TRBV6-5
clone size: once
J gene: TRBJ2-1
CDR3 DNA: TGTGCCAGCAGTTACACAGGGGGGAATGAGCAGTTCTTC
CDR3 protein: CASSYTGGNEQFF

D gene: .
V gene: TRBV29-1
clone size: few
J gene: TRBJ2-7
CDR3 DNA: TGCAGCGTTAAGCGGAGTTCCAACGAGCAGTACTTC
CDR3 protein: CSVKRSSNEQYF

D gene: .
V gene: TRBV9
clone size: few
J gene: TRBJ2-7
CDR3 DNA: TGTGCCAGCAGCCCTATCGGTGGATCTTACGAGCAGTACTTC
CDR3 protein: CASSPIGGSYEQYF

D gene: TRBD1
V gene: TRBV29-1
clone size: .
J gene: TRBJ1-1
CDR3 DNA: TGCAGCGTTAAATCGGGACAGGGGAACACTGAAGCTTTCTTT
CDR3 protein: CSVKSGQGNTEAFF

D gene: .
V gene: TRBV30
clone size: .
J gene: TRBJ2-2
CDR3 DNA: TGTGCCTGGAGTGTACAAGGGGTTAGCACCGGGGAGCTGTTTTTT
CDR3 protein: CAWSVQGVSTGELFF

D gene: .
V gene: TRBV7-3
clone size: .
J gene: TRBJ2-1
CDR3 DNA: TGTGCCAGCCACGTCCCCGGGGGCGAGCAGTTCTTC
CDR3 protein: CASHVPGGEQFF

D gene: TRBD2
V gene: TRBV10-3
clone size: .
J gene: TRBJ2-1
CDR3 DNA: TGTGCCATCAGCGATACTAGCGGCAAGCCATACAATGAGCAGTTCTTC
CDR3 protein: CAISDTSGKPYNEQFF

D gene: .
V gene: TRBV14
clone size: .
J gene: TRBJ2-7
CDR3 DNA: TGTGCCAGCAGCCAAGGACACGTTCACGAGCAGTACTTC
CDR3 protein: CASSQGHVHEQYF

D gene: .
V gene: TRBV5-1
clone size: few
J gene: TRBJ2-5
CDR3 DNA: TGCGCCAGCAGCGGGTCGGTCGAAGAGACCCAGTACTTC
CDR3 protein: CASSGSVEETQYF

D gene: .
V gene: TRBV23-1
clone size: few
J gene: TRBJ1-5
CDR3 DNA: TGCGCCAGCAGTCTACCCCGCAGGGAGAGCAATCAGCCCCAGCATTTT
CDR3 protein: CASSLPRRESNQPQHF

D gene: .
V gene: TRBV5-1
clone size: .
J gene: TRBJ2-5
CDR3 DNA: TGCGCCAGCAGGGAGGGAAGTCAAGAGACCCAGTACTTC
CDR3 protein: CASREGSQETQYF

D gene: .
V gene: TRBV30
clone size: .
J gene: TRBJ2-7
CDR3 DNA: TGTGCCTGGGGCTTCAAAGGGGGATACGAGCAGTACTTC
CDR3 protein: CAWGFKGGYEQYF

D gene: .
V gene: TRBV7-2
clone size: once
J gene: TRBJ2-5
CDR3 DNA: TGTGCCAGCAGCTTAGAGCCCTGGGGTGGGACCCAGTACTTC
CDR3 protein: CASSLEPWGGTQYF